The 5 T cell receptor beta chains in this list originate from one sample, sequenced in a study of tumor and adjacent non-tumor tissue in lung cancer. A modified ARM-PCR protocol with three rounds of nested PCR amplified TCRbeta. MiXCR was run by TCRdb on the multiplex PCR reads, yielding one entry per CDR3 protein. The repertoire consists of 55,000 to 75,000 distinct CDR3 sequences, with 60% occurring once and the leading ten covering roughly a fifth. RNA was extracted from bulk tissue without any cell sorting. Material: lung tumor tissue. These receptors all stem from a man aged 45-65 years with non-small cell lung cancer.

For the CDR3, the DNA is TGCGCCAGCAGCACCGGGACAGGGGTAGGTCAGCCCCAGCATTTT. Translated, it gives CASSTGTGVGQPQHF. The J gene is TRBJ1-5, the V gene TRBV5-1; 10 nucleotides line up with TRBD1. Germline V gene data show CDR1 as SGHRS and CDR2 as YFSETQ. The trim removed 4 bases at V and 6 bases at J, leaving 7 bases unmatched. The CDR3 contains 15 residues.

This clonotype occurred a few times. This sequence may be a read error, since a much larger clone differs from it by one base. The rearrangement uses TRBV10-3 and TRBJ2-1, with 9 bases identical to TRBD1. Germline V gene sequence: CDR1 ENHRY, CDR2 SYGVKD. CDR3 length: 14 residues. The CDR3: CTIREPGQGNEQFF. The CDR3 region has the DNA TGTACCATCAGGGAACCGGGACAGGGAAATGAGCAGTTCTTC.

Points on this clonotype: A much larger clone differs by one base, so this may be a read error. V usage is TRBV12-3 or TRBV12-4 and J usage is TRBJ2-6; 10 nucleotides agree with TRBD1. The CDR3 contains 20 residues. The CDR3 region has the DNA TGTGCCAGCAGTTTAGCCCAGGGACAGGGGACTCACTCTGGGGCCGACGTCCTGACTTTC. It codes for CASSLAQGQGTHSGADVLTF.

Worth noting for this clonotype: A much larger clone differs by one base, so this may be a read error. This chain joins TRBV5-1 and TRBJ2-3; D is possibly TRBD2 (6 bases). This CDR3 region has 16 residues. CDR1 and CDR2 from the germline V gene are SGHRS and YFSETQ. For the CDR3, the DNA is TGCGCCGGCAGCCCCGTCCGGGACTTCTACACAGATACGCAGTATTTT. The encoded protein is CAGSPVRDFYTDTQYF.

This rearrangement joins TRBV20-1 to TRBJ1-3; no reliable D call. V was cut by 3 bases and J by 0 bases, with 12 bases left in between. Looked up from germline, CDR1 is DFQATT and CDR2 is SNEGSKA (reference sequence). CDR3 size: 15 residues. In DNA, the CDR3 is TGCAGTGCTAGCTTGGGCTCCGTCTCTGGAAACACCATATATTTT. Its protein is CSASLGSVSGNTIYF.